The 28 T cell receptor beta chains below all came from one sample that was sequenced in a study of T cell responses to AZD1222 COVID-19 vaccine. Clones were read by immunoSEQ multiplex PCR, and TCRdb kept only the in-frame ones, dropping some. The table includes about 110,000 clones, approximately 86% detected once. The sample consisted of peripheral blood, taken on day 0 of AZD1222 vaccination. Receptor source: an adult in good health.

The chain has TRBV15 and TRBJ2-7, with 7 positions matching TRBD2. Germline CDR1 is LNHNV and CDR2 is YYDKDF (reference sequence). There are 15 residues in the CDR3. V trimming: 1 base; J trimming: 6 bases; junction bases outside the gene matches: 9. The CDR3 sequence is CATSRVEAGPREQYF. CDR3 bases: TGTGCCACCAGCAGAGTGGAAGCGGGGCCTCGCGAGCAGTACTTC.

This clone has more than one count but fewer than ten. This rearrangement joins TRBV6-1 to TRBJ2-7, with D tentatively TRBD1 (6 bases). CDR3 length: 14 residues. CDR1 MNHNS and CDR2 SASEGT come from the germline V gene. V lost 3 bases and J 3 bases, leaving 12 bases between the germline ends. The CDR3 coding sequence is TGTGCCAGCAGTGAGTCCAGGGGCATCTACGAGCAGTACTTC. It specifies CASSESRGIYEQYF.

The chain has TRBV27 and TRBJ2-7; possible D gene TRBD1, 6 bases. Germline values: CDR1 MNHEY, CDR2 SMNVEV (reference sequence). CDR3 length equals 15 residues. The V gene lost 2 bases and the J gene lost 6 bases, with 17 bases spanning the gap. CDR3 bases: TGTGCCAGCAGTTTAGGGGGCTCGAAAAGGGTCGAGCAGTACTTC. Protein sequence: CASSLGGSKRVEQYF.

The chain recombines TRBV7-2 with TRBJ2-1; 8 positions match TRBD2. The V gene end was trimmed by 5 bases and the J gene end by 1 base; junction bases not matched to a gene: 4. Germline V gene lookup returns CDR1 SGHTA and CDR2 FQGNSA. This CDR3 has 15 amino acids. The CDR3, as DNA: TGTGCCAGCAGCAGAGCGGGGGAATCCTACAATGAGCAGTTCTTC. Its translation is CASSRAGESYNEQFF. The variable domain in full, completed from reference TRBV7-2 and TRBJ2-1, reads GAGVSQSPSNKVTEKGKDVELRCDPISGHTALYWYRQSLGQGLEFLIYFQGNSAPDKSGLPSDRFSAERTGGSVSTLTIQRTQQEDSAVYLCASSRAGESYNEQFFGPGTRLTVL.

This rearrangement joins TRBV6-5 to TRBJ2-7; perhaps TRBD1 as D (5 bases). Germline CDR1 is MNHEY and CDR2 is SVGAGI. Trimming removed 0 bases at V and 6 bases at J, with 9 bases between. This CDR3 region has 13 residues. The CDR3, as DNA: TGTGCCAGCAGTTACTCAGGGGTAGGCGAGCAGTACTTC. Its translation: CASSYSGVGEQYF.

In its sample, this clone was seen a few times. The gene calls are TRBV4-3 and TRBJ1-5; D is unresolved. Trimming removed 2 bases from V and 0 bases from J, with 8 bases in between. From germline, CDR1 is LGHNA and CDR2 YSLEER. The CDR3 loop spans 15 amino acids. Here the CDR3 DNA reads TGCGCCAGCAGCCAATCGGATGATAGCAATCAGCCCCAGCATTTT. Translation: CASSQSDDSNQPQHF.

On this clone: This sample includes further DNA sequences coding for the same CDR3. This rearrangement joins TRBV7-2 to TRBJ1-4, with D unclear. V was trimmed by 0 bases and J by 5 bases, leaving 7 bases between them. The V gene's germline CDR1 is SGHTA and CDR2 FQGNSA. The CDR3 length is 14 residues. CDR3 amino acids: CASSLASGNEKLFF. The CDR3 coding sequence is TGTGCCAGCAGCTTAGCGTCAGGCAATGAAAAACTGTTTTTT.

This clone has a single count. The chain has TRBV14 and TRBJ2-1, with 7 bases that match TRBD2. Germline loops: CDR1 SGHDN, CDR2 FVKESK. Losses at the gene ends were 4 bases for V and 7 bases for J; bases not matched to a gene: 4. The CDR3 is 13 amino acids. The CDR3 DNA sequence: TGTGCCAGCAGCCGACAACTAGCGAATGAGCAGTTCTTC. Translated, it gives CASSRQLANEQFF.

This rearrangement joins TRBV6-6 to TRBJ1-6; no clear D. The germline CDR1 and CDR2 sequences are MNHNY and SVGAGI (reference sequence). This CDR3 region has 13 residues. V was clipped by 6 bases and J by 6 bases, with 9 bases between them. CDR3 amino acids: CASRGGSNSPLHF. CDR3 sequence (DNA): TGTGCCAGCAGAGGAGGGTCTAATTCACCCCTCCACTTT.

The chain couples TRBV4-1 to TRBJ1-1; the D is unclear. Looked up from germline, CDR1 is MGHRA and CDR2 is YSYEKL. CDR3 length: 15 amino acids. With 0 bases removed from V and 2 bases from J, the gap between germline ends came to 10 bases. This chain's CDR3 is CASSQDLGRNTEAFF. The CDR3, as DNA: TGCGCCAGCAGCCAAGATTTGGGGAGAAACACTGAAGCTTTCTTT.

The chain joins TRBV19 to TRBJ2-3; D unclear. Germline V gives CDR1 LNHDA, CDR2 SQIVND (reference sequence). The CDR3 extends over 14 amino acids. V was cut by 3 bases and J by 4 bases, with 11 bases left in between. DNA for the CDR3: TGTGCCAGTAGTATCTCGCAGAATTCAGATACGCAGTATTTT. It specifies CASSISQNSDTQYF. The full variable domain, in which reference TRBV19 and TRBJ2-3 provide the parts outside the CDR3, is DGGITQSPKYLFRKEGQNVTLSCEQNLNHDAMYWYRQDPGQGLRLIYYSQIVNDFQKGDIAEGYSVSREKKESFPLTVTSAQKNPTAFYLCASSISQNSDTQYFGPGTRLTVL.

The rearrangement joins TRBV11-3 to TRBJ2-5; TRBD1 agrees at 10 bases. V shed 7 bases and J 5 bases; nucleotides not matched to a gene: 13. The CDR3 extends over 16 amino acids. Germline-derived CDR1 and CDR2 are SGHNT and YENEEA. CDR3: CASTETGGSGGETQYF. For the CDR3, the DNA is TGTGCCAGCACCGAGACAGGGGGCTCTGGAGGGGAGACCCAGTACTTC. Full variable domain (remainder filled in from reference TRBV11-3 and TRBJ2-5): EAGVVQSPRYKIIEKKQPVAFWCNPISGHNTLYWYLQNLGQGPELLIRYENEEAVDDSQLPKDRFSAERLKGVDSTLKIQPAELGDSAVYLCASTETGGSGGETQYFGPGTRLLVL.

The chain combines TRBV28 with TRBJ2-7, with D possibly TRBD2 on 6 matching bases. V lost 8 bases to trimming and J lost 0 bases, with 17 bases between them. This CDR3 contains 15 residues. Germline V gives CDR1 MDHEN, CDR2 SYDVKM. In nucleotides, the CDR3 is TGTGCCAGCCACACCGGATGGGGGGACTCCTACGAGCAGTACTTC. It specifies CASHTGWGDSYEQYF.

The gene calls are TRBV15 and TRBJ2-3; D remains unclear. The CDR3 has 19 residues. Germline lookup yields CDR1 LNHNV and CDR2 YYDKDF (reference sequence). Trimming removed 0 bases from V and 0 bases from J, with 19 bases in between. As DNA, the CDR3 is TGTGCCACCAGCAGAGATCGAAGCCTGGCGGCCGCTAGCACAGATACGCAGTATTTT. This gives the protein CATSRDRSLAAASTDTQYF.

The rearrangement joins TRBV7-3 to TRBJ2-1, with D possibly matching TRBD2 (5 bases). The germline CDR1 and CDR2 sequences are SGHTA and FQGTGA. This CDR3 is built from 14 residues. Trimming removed 3 bases from V and 7 bases from J, with 13 bases in between. CDR3: CASSLGAAKNEQFF. CDR3 bases: TGTGCCAGCAGCTTGGGAGCGGCCAAGAATGAGCAGTTCTTC.

This chain links TRBV9 with TRBJ2-2, with a tentative D call TRBD1 (5 bases). The CDR3 runs 15 residues. Trimming shortened V by 0 bases and J by 4 bases, and 10 bases separated the two germline ends. CDR1 is SGDLS and CDR2 is YYNGEE in the germline V gene. The CDR3: CASSVGTGRTGELFF. The CDR3 nucleotides are TGTGCCAGCAGCGTAGGAACAGGACGCACCGGGGAGCTGTTTTTT.

The chain uses TRBV6-2 or TRBV6-3 and TRBJ1-5; the D is unclear. This CDR3 comprises 14 residues. Trimming removed 2 bases at V and 0 bases at J, with 5 bases between. Germline values: CDR1 MNHEY, CDR2 SVGEGT. This chain's CDR3 is CASSYIHSNQPQHF. In nucleotides, the CDR3 is TGTGCCAGCAGTTACATACATAGCAATCAGCCCCAGCATTTT.

This rearrangement joins TRBV7-2 to TRBJ1-3; D is ambiguous. The CDR3 consists of 15 residues. The germline V gene encodes CDR1 SGHTA and CDR2 FQGNSA. Between the trimmed V and J ends, which lost 6 bases and 0 bases, there was a span of 12 bases. The chain's CDR3 is CASRPTSDSGNTIYF. In nucleotides, the CDR3 is TGTGCCAGCAGGCCTACATCGGACTCTGGAAACACCATATATTTT. The whole variable domain, filled in from reference TRBV7-2 and TRBJ1-3, reads GAGVSQSPSNKVTEKGKDVELRCDPISGHTALYWYRQSLGQGLEFLIYFQGNSAPDKSGLPSDRFSAERTGGSVSTLTIQRTQQEDSAVYLCASRPTSDSGNTIYFGEGSWLTVV.

The genes are TRBV13 and TRBJ1-1; TRBD1 might be the D (5 bases). This CDR3 is 16 amino acids long. Germline CDR1 reads PRHDT; CDR2 reads FYEKMQ (reference sequence). Trimming stripped 5 bases from V and 3 bases from J, with 19 bases between. Here the CDR3 reads CASSLRGSAGDTEAFF. The CDR3, as DNA: TGTGCCAGCAGCCTCCGGGGATCCGCGGGGGACACTGAAGCTTTCTTT.

This sequence joins TRBV2 and TRBJ1-6; a weak D match, TRBD1 (5 bases). V was cut by 8 bases and J by 7 bases, with 9 bases left in between. Germline CDR1 SNHLY, CDR2 FYNNEI. The CDR3 contains 12 residues. In nucleotides, the CDR3 is TGTGCCAGCGGACACCCAAATTCACCCCTCCACTTT. Protein: CASGHPNSPLHF.

This clone was observed a few times. The chain is built from TRBV5-6 and TRBJ1-2, with TRBD1 matching 7 bases. The germline V gene has CDR1 SGHDT and CDR2 YYEEEE. The CDR3 is 12 amino acids. The J segment lost 8 bases and the V segment lost 5 bases, leaving 6 bases of the junction unmatched. In DNA, the CDR3 is TGTGCCAGCAGTCGGACAGGCTTGGGCTACACCTTC. Translated, it gives CASSRTGLGYTF.

The V call is TRBV18, the J call TRBJ2-5; 8 bases align to TRBD1. The CDR3 has 15 residues. Unmatched junction bases numbered 9, after V lost 2 bases and J lost 7 bases. Germline CDR1 reads KGHSH; CDR2 reads LQKENI. In nucleotides, the CDR3 is TGTGCCAGCTCACCATCTCGACAGGGGCTGGGGACCCAGTACTTC. Amino acid sequence: CASSPSRQGLGTQYF.

The rearrangement joins TRBV28 to TRBJ1-1; possible D gene TRBD1, 5 bases. With 4 bases removed from V and 4 bases from J, the gap between germline ends came to 13 bases. Germline V lookup: CDR1 MDHEN, CDR2 SYDVKM. This CDR3 has 14 amino acids. The CDR3 here is CASSSLDGGTEAFF. For the CDR3, the DNA is TGTGCCAGCAGTTCCCTTGACGGGGGCACTGAAGCTTTCTTT.

The chain couples TRBV13 to TRBJ1-6; a weak D match, TRBD1 (6 bases). The CDR3 sequence is 15 residues long. Germline CDR1 PRHDT, CDR2 FYEKMQ (reference sequence). The germline V and J ends were trimmed by 5 bases and 10 bases, with 18 bases remaining between them. The CDR3 bases are TGTGCCAGCAGCCGAGGGGGGGGATTCTTATCACCCCTCCACTTT. Protein: CASSRGGGFLSPLHF. The full variable domain, with the rest looked up from reference TRBV13 and TRBJ1-6, is AAGVIQSPRHLIKEKRETATLKCYPIPRHDTVYWYQQGPGQDPQFLISFYEKMQSDKGSIPDRFSAQQFSDYHSELNMSSLELGDSALYFCASSRGGGFLSPLHFGNGTRLTVT.

The V gene is TRBV19, the J gene TRBJ2-2; 10 bases agree with TRBD2. V lost 6 bases, J lost 1 base, and 11 bases stayed unmatched. The CDR3 covers 18 residues. CDR1 and CDR2 from the germline V gene are LNHDA and SQIVND (reference sequence). DNA for the CDR3: TGTGCCAGTAGGGGACAGAGCGGGGGGGCGCGGAACACCGGGGAGCTGTTTTTT. Protein: CASRGQSGGARNTGELFF.

The chain combines TRBV10-3 with TRBJ1-6, with TRBD1 as a possible D gene (5 bases). Germline lookup yields CDR1 ENHRY and CDR2 SYGVKD. The CDR3 loop spans 14 amino acids. V was shortened by 4 bases and J by 7 bases, with 11 bases between the two germline ends. CDR3 DNA sequence: TGTGCCATCAGTGCAGGGAGGGAAAATTCACCCCTCCACTTT. Its protein product is CAISAGRENSPLHF.

The V and J genes are TRBV6-1 and TRBJ1-2; D is uncertain. V was clipped by 0 bases and J by 2 bases, with 13 bases between them. Germline V CDR1 and CDR2: MNHNS, SASEGT. The CDR3 sequence is 16 residues long. CDR3 nucleotides: TGTGCCAGCAGTGAAGCGGAAACCCCTGGGAACTATGGCTACACCTTC. It codes for CASSEAETPGNYGYTF.

This clone showed up many times. V gene TRBV5-1 combines with J gene TRBJ2-2; tentatively, D is TRBD1 or TRBD2 (5 bases each). The germline V and J ends were trimmed by 8 bases and 4 bases, with 15 bases remaining between them. Germline values: CDR1 SGHRS, CDR2 YFSETQ. The CDR3 runs 14 residues. This CDR3 reads CASYPGQGTGELFF. The DNA for the CDR3 is TGCGCCAGTTACCCGGGGCAGGGCACCGGGGAGCTGTTTTTT.